This T cell receptor beta chain originates from a study of cytotoxic CD8 clonotypes in ibrutinib-treated CLL. Libraries were prepared by immunoSEQ multiplex PCR; TCRdb keeps only in-frame clonotypes and omits some of them. The data hold about 30,000 clones, with approximately 57% observed a single time. The CDR3 has 15 residues. The V gene's germline CDR1 is SGHDT and CDR2 YYEEEE. V was pared by 4 bases and J by 6 bases, with 19 bases between. Sequencing used PBMCs, obtained before ibrutinib treatment. The clonotype comes from a human donor with chronic lymphocytic leukemia. V usage is TRBV5-6 and J usage is TRBJ1-1; the D gene is possibly TRBD1 (5 bases). The CDR3 region is CASSTLPILGAEAFF. The DNA for the CDR3 is TGTGCCAGCAGCACCCTACCCATCTTAGGGGCTGAAGCTTTCTTT. The full variable domain, rest sourced from reference TRBV5-6 and TRBJ1-1, is DAGVTQSPTHLIKTRGQQVTLRCSPKSGHDTVSWYQQALGQGPQFIFQYYEEEERQRGNFPDRFSGHQFPNYSSELNVNALLLGDSALYLCASSTLPILGAEAFFGQGTRLTVV.